This T cell receptor (beta chain) was found in a study of radiotherapy plus CTLA-4 blockade in lung cancer. About the study: Objective responses were recorded in 15% to 20% of patients, with disease control recorded in 30% to 35%.

As for this clone: Its antigen remains unidentified.

Germline CDR1 and CDR2: SQVTM and ANQGSEA. There are 12 residues in the CDR3. The V gene lost 4 bases and the J gene lost 2 bases, with 9 bases spanning the gap. Study-wide findings and caveats: Reported findings show early blood T cell clone dynamics, with interferon-beta, best predicted response. TCR clones originating in tumors grew in number in blood after radiotherapy plus ipilimumab.

People whose metastatic non-small-cell lung cancer was chemo-refractory got focal radiation along with CTLA-4 blockade by ipilimumab. Assay used: immunoSEQ multiplex PCR; TCRdb lists only in-frame clones, some missing. The table includes approximately 85,000 clones, about 80% detected once. The chain recombines TRBV29-1 with TRBJ2-7, with D perhaps matching TRBD1 (5 bases). This sample comprised peripheral blood, obtained from a patient treated with radiotherapy plus ipilimumab. The clonotype was recovered from a human donor with non-small cell lung cancer that progressed on radiotherapy plus ipilimumab. For the CDR3, the DNA is TGCAGCGTTGGAAGGGGCGCCTACGAGCAGTACTTC. It yields the protein CSVGRGAYEQYF.